The clone carrying this T cell receptor beta chain has a single count. The source of the sample is a study of T-cell reconstitution after alpha-beta-depleted transplantation in children. TCRbeta library preparation incorporated unique molecular identifiers. TCRdb reanalysed the PCR reads using MiXCR and keeps one entry per CDR3 protein. Of around 480,000 distinct CDR3 sequences in the sample, approximately 30% were seen once. The germline V gene has CDR1 SGHAT and CDR2 FQNNGV. The CDR3 runs to 13 residues. V lost 8 bases and J 6 bases, leaving 14 bases between the germline ends. The material sequenced was PBMCs from the stem cell graft donor, taken from the stem cell graft. J is TRBJ2-1 and V is TRBV11-2; D ambiguous. The receptor's source is a human donor who donated a stem cell graft to a child with aplastic anemia. CDR3 sequence (DNA): TGTGCCAGCCTAACCCGGACGGCCAATGAGCAGTTCTTC. This sequence encodes CASLTRTANEQFF.